A selection of T cell receptor beta chains follows, all from one sample in a study of identical twins. Each CDR3 protein gets one entry after TCRdb re-called the 5' RACE reads with MiXCR. The data show about 660,000 distinct CDR3 sequences, under 9% seen once. These data were also filed under a second study, of yellow fever vaccine responses in identical twins.

The specimen was PBMCs. The receptors come from a woman aged 18-35 years in good health. The CDR3 runs from the conserved cysteine through the conserved F or W. Fields, in order: V gene, clone size, J gene, D gene, CDR3 protein, CDR3 DNA. The D gene is left open where the match is weak. Expanded clones get a size class; other rows say once, few or many, or leave the size out.

TRBV28,few,TRBJ1-4,NA,CASSFGRTGTQEKLFF,TGTGCCAGCAGTTTTGGCAGGACGGGGACGCAAGAAAAACTGTTTTTT
TRBV20-1,NA,TRBJ1-4,NA,CSATIGVNEKLFF,TGCAGTGCAACTATTGGGGTTAATGAAAAACTGTTTTTT
TRBV24-1,NA,TRBJ2-3,NA,CATSDRIRTDTQYF,TGTGCCACCAGTGATAGGATACGCACAGATACGCAGTATTTT
TRBV12-3/TRBV12-4,NA,TRBJ2-3,NA,CASSLAVRPTQYF,TGTGCCAGCAGTTTAGCGGTCCGGCCTACGCAGTATTTT
TRBV2,few,TRBJ2-5,NA,CASSEPRARETQYF,TGTGCCAGCAGTGAGCCGAGGGCTCGAGAGACCCAGTACTTC
TRBV14,NA,TRBJ2-7,TRBD2,CPLAGNYEQYF,TGTCCTCTAGCGGGAAACTACGAGCAGTACTTC
TRBV5-1,many,TRBJ2-1,TRBD2,CASSPGLAGGLYNEQFF,TGCGCCAGCAGCCCCGGACTAGCGGGGGGTCTCTACAATGAGCAGTTCTTC
TRBV28,NA,TRBJ2-7,TRBD2,CASSFSGRAQYEQYF,TGTGCCAGCAGCTTTAGCGGGAGGGCTCAGTACGAGCAGTACTTC
TRBV7-6,NA,TRBJ2-3,TRBD2,CASSLEQRGAPDTQYF,TGTGCCAGCAGCTTAGAGCAGCGGGGGGCCCCAGATACGCAGTATTTT
TRBV11-1,NA,TRBJ2-5,TRBD2,CASSLGAGLAESQETQYF,TGTGCCAGCAGCTTAGGGGCGGGACTAGCGGAGTCACAAGAGACCCAGTACTTC
TRBV7-2,few,TRBJ2-4,NA,CASSTEIAKNIQYF,TGTGCCAGCAGCACAGAAATAGCCAAAAACATTCAGTACTTC
TRBV20-1,NA,TRBJ2-1,NA,CSARDLTSYNEQFF,TGCAGTGCTAGAGATTTGACTAGCTACAATGAGCAGTTCTTC
TRBV10-3,NA,TRBJ1-3,NA,CAISPGDSGNTIYF,TGTGCCATCAGTCCAGGTGACTCTGGAAACACCATATATTTT
TRBV28,NA,TRBJ2-2,NA,CASRRMTAVLFF,TGTGCCAGCAGACGAATGACTGCGGTGCTGTTTTTT
TRBV6-2/TRBV6-3,NA,TRBJ2-5,TRBD1,CASSTGQGAQRETQYF,TGTGCCAGCAGTACCGGACAGGGGGCGCAGAGAGAGACCCAGTACTTC
TRBV20-1,NA,TRBJ2-7,NA,CSASQPDEQYF,TGCAGTGCTAGCCAGCCAGACGAGCAGTACTTC
TRBV6-1,NA,TRBJ2-7,NA,CASKRDNSYEQYF,TGTGCCAGCAAAAGGGACAACTCCTACGAGCAGTACTTC
TRBV24-1,NA,TRBJ2-2,NA,CATSVPRNTGELFF,TGTGCCACCAGTGTCCCAAGAAACACCGGGGAGCTGTTTTTT
TRBV5-5,once,TRBJ2-7,TRBD1,CASGPGTGGYEQYF,TGTGCCAGCGGACCCGGGACAGGGGGCTACGAGCAGTACTTC
TRBV3-1,NA,TRBJ2-7,NA,CASSQDPGGRSTYEQYF,TGTGCCAGCAGCCAAGATCCCGGGGGCAGGTCCACCTACGAGCAGTACTTC
TRBV5-1,NA,TRBJ2-2,NA,CASSVSEAGTRELFF,TGCGCCAGCAGCGTAAGCGAGGCTGGGACCCGGGAGCTGTTTTTT
TRBV3-1,many,TRBJ1-2,NA,CASSPTSGTYGYTF,TGTGCCAGCAGCCCTACTTCCGGGACCTATGGCTACACCTTC
TRBV20-1,few,TRBJ2-1,TRBD2,CSARRAGLAGLSNNEQFF,TGCAGTGCTAGGAGGGCCGGACTAGCGGGACTCTCAAACAATGAGCAGTTCTTC
TRBV12-3/TRBV12-4,many,TRBJ2-5,NA,CASSLESGEETQYF,TGTGCCAGCAGTTTAGAGTCGGGGGAGGAGACCCAGTACTTC
TRBV29-1,many,TRBJ2-7,TRBD1,CSVATGTSSYEQYF,TGCAGCGTGGCGACAGGGACGAGCTCCTACGAGCAGTACTTC
TRBV24-1,NA,TRBJ2-1,TRBD1,CATPTLRTGEPNEQFF,TGTGCCACCCCCACCCTCAGGACAGGGGAACCGAATGAGCAGTTCTTC
TRBV6-1,few,TRBJ2-7,NA,CASMRGTAGEQYF,TGTGCCAGCATGCGAGGGACTGCGGGCGAGCAGTACTTC
TRBV7-6,many,TRBJ2-5,NA,CASSLGGYETQYF,TGTGCCAGCAGCTTAGGGGGCTACGAGACCCAGTACTTC
TRBV4-3,few,TRBJ1-2,NA,CASSPTRLNYGYTF,TGCGCCAGCAGCCCGACCCGCCTTAACTATGGCTACACCTTC
TRBV7-2,many,TRBJ2-3,NA,CASSPGVLGTDTQYF,TGTGCCAGCAGCCCAGGGGTTTTGGGCACAGATACGCAGTATTTT
TRBV6-5,NA,TRBJ2-5,TRBD1,CASSYTGGVARETQYF,TGTGCCAGCAGTTACACAGGGGGCGTAGCTAGAGAGACCCAGTACTTC
TRBV6-5,NA,TRBJ1-5,NA,CASSYSNQGVQPQHF,TGTGCCAGCAGTTACTCCAATCAGGGAGTTCAGCCCCAGCATTTT
TRBV24-1,NA,TRBJ2-7,NA,CATSDDSDYEQYF,TGTGCCACCAGTGATGACAGCGACTACGAGCAGTACTTC
TRBV12-2,NA,TRBJ2-7,NA,CASRLAGPGTSAVYEQYF,TGTGCAAGTCGCTTAGCGGGACCCGGGACTAGCGCCGTTTACGAGCAGTACTTC
TRBV5-1,few,TRBJ1-1,TRBD1,CASSWDSTSGNTEAFF,TGCGCCAGCAGCTGGGACAGCACCTCAGGGAACACTGAAGCTTTCTTT